This TCR beta chain was captured by sequencing in a study of tumor-infiltrating lymphocytes in primary liver carcinoma. Trimming removed 0 bases at V and 6 bases at J, with 9 bases between. This CDR3 spans 13 amino acids. Germline-derived CDR1 and CDR2 are GTSNPN and SVGIG (reference sequence). Study-level findings and limits: Top-250-clone fractions were significantly higher in tumors than in blood (p = 0.039).

About this clonotype itself: The target antigen is unknown.

Germline DNA was also extracted, and blood RNA was taken from unsorted whole blood. The investigators made TCR beta cDNA from 400 to 500 ng total RNA, using a constant-region primer. Slightly modified ARM-PCR served as the procedure for the TCR beta libraries. These libraries came from three rounds of nested multiplex PCR. TRBV1-TRBV30 forward and Cbeta reverse primers drove the first two roughly 10-cycle rounds. TCRdb re-derived calls from the multiplex PCR reads in MiXCR, one entry per CDR3 protein. The sample has fewer than 400,000 distinct CDR3 sequences; more than 55% are singletons. The receptor was isolated from a woman in her twenties or thirties with primary liver carcinoma and hepatitis B virus infection. The genes are TRBV30 and TRBJ1-5; possibly TRBD1 for D (6 bases). The material sequenced was peripheral blood. For the CDR3, the DNA is TGTGCCTGGAGTGTATCAGGGGCTCAGCCCCAGCATTTT. Amino acids: CAWSVSGAQPQHF.